One sample yielded the 9 T cell receptor beta chains listed below, sequenced in a study of identical twins. TCRdb independently ran MiXCR on the 5' RACE reads; one entry per CDR3 protein. The sample includes just under 550,000 distinct CDR3 sequences, over 12% seen only once; the top ten take roughly 0.42%. The same specimen was also included in a second study, on yellow fever vaccine responses in identical twins.

The sequencing input was CD4+ T cells sorted from blood. The origin of the receptors is a woman younger than 35 in good health.

This clonotype has a handful of counts. V and J are TRBV7-8 and TRBJ2-4; no definite D call. Germline V gene sequence: CDR1 SGHVS, CDR2 FQNEAQ. Trimming shortened V by 5 bases and J by 7 bases, and 15 bases separated the two germline ends. The CDR3 loop spans 14 amino acids. The CDR3 bases are TGTGCCAGCAGCCTTATGGGCGATGGGAACATTCAGTACTTC. This encodes CASSLMGDGNIQYF.

This clonotype was counted between two and nine times. The chain carries TRBV15 and TRBJ2-1, with 12 bases aligning to TRBD2. V trimming: 5 bases; J trimming: 6 bases; junction bases outside the gene matches: 14. This CDR3 is built from 18 residues. Germline loops: CDR1 LNHNV, CDR2 YYDKDF (reference sequence). CDR3 DNA sequence: TGTGCCACCAGCTTGGGGAGGACTAGCGGGAATTTCCTCAATGAGCAGTTCTTC. Encoded protein: CATSLGRTSGNFLNEQFF.

The V call is TRBV12-3 or TRBV12-4, the J call TRBJ2-7; D gene ambiguous. The CDR3 is 12 residues long. Deletions cut 5 bases from V and 7 bases from J, with 12 bases between. CDR3 in amino acids: CASSGLGWEQYF. The CDR3 DNA sequence: TGTGCCAGCAGTGGTCTAGGGTGGGAGCAGTACTTC.

The chain links TRBV14 to TRBJ1-2; no clear D. Between the trimmed V and J ends, which lost 0 bases and 5 bases, there was a span of 10 bases. The germline CDR1 and CDR2 sequences are SGHDN and FVKESK. The CDR3 runs 14 residues. For the CDR3, the DNA is TGTGCCAGCAGCCAAGACGTCAGAACTTATGGCTACACCTTC. This gives the protein CASSQDVRTYGYTF.

The chain links TRBV7-9 to TRBJ2-1; no clear D gene. Per the germline V gene, CDR1 is SEHNR and CDR2 is FQNEAQ (reference sequence). V lost 2 bases, J lost 0 bases, and 11 bases lay in between. The CDR3 consists of 16 residues. The CDR3 here is CASSLSGKSSYNEQFF. CDR3 nucleotides: TGTGCCAGCAGCTTATCTGGGAAGAGCTCCTACAATGAGCAGTTCTTC.

Here the CDR3 DNA reads TGCGCCAGCAGCTTGATGGCGGGGGGTTACCAAGAGACCCAGTACTTC. It translates to CASSLMAGGYQETQYF. J is TRBJ2-5 and V is TRBV5-1; 8 nucleotides match TRBD2. Germline V gene lookup returns CDR1 SGHRS and CDR2 YFSETQ. Trimming cost V 1 base and J 0 bases; bases outside gene matches: 5. CDR3 length equals 16 residues.

This clonotype appeared a few times. The chain has TRBV12-3 or TRBV12-4 and TRBJ2-7, with 7 positions matching TRBD1. V trimming: 3 bases; J trimming: 3 bases; junction bases outside the gene matches: 5. The CDR3 loop spans 14 amino acids. CDR3 bases: TGTGCCAGCAGTTTTGAACAGGGGAACTACGAGCAGTACTTC. Translation gives CASSFEQGNYEQYF.

This chain uses TRBV11-2 with TRBJ2-1; 8 nucleotides match TRBD1. V was pared by 1 base and J by 13 bases, with 3 bases of the junction left unmatched. This CDR3 is built from 12 residues. Germline CDR1 is SGHAT and CDR2 is FQNNGV. CDR3 DNA sequence: TGTGCCAGCAGCTTAGGACAGGGGATCCAGTTCTTC. Its protein is CASSLGQGIQFF.

The chain joins TRBV28 to TRBJ1-3; 7 nucleotides align to TRBD1. The CDR3 extends over 15 amino acids. CDR1 and CDR2 (germline): MDHEN, SYDVKM. V was pared by 5 bases and J by 3 bases, with 7 bases of the junction left unmatched. The CDR3 DNA reads TGTGCCAGCAGTCGGAGACAGGGTGTTGGAAACACCATATATTTT. Protein sequence: CASSRRQGVGNTIYF.